This TCR beta chain comes out of a study of T cell changes during pregnancy in multiple sclerosis. Germline lookup yields CDR1 MNHEY and CDR2 SVGAGI. V was pared by 4 bases and J by 7 bases, with 16 bases between. The CDR3 has 15 residues. Produced via immunoSEQ multiplex PCR; TCRdb's table is partial and in-frame only. This sample has about 98,000 clones, with about 92% found just once. This TCR derives from a female donor in good health, enrolled as a control in a pregnancy study. Specimen: peripheral blood, collected after pregnancy. The rearrangement joins TRBV6-5 to TRBJ1-4; maybe TRBD1 (5 bases). DNA for the CDR3: TGTGCCAGCAGTTCTAGGGCCGACAGTAGTGAAAAACTGTTTTTT. It codes for CASSSRADSSEKLFF.